Below, 23 T cell receptor beta chains from the same sample are listed, as sequenced in a study of blood T cell repertoires in COVID-19. Clones were read by immunoSEQ multiplex PCR, and TCRdb kept only the in-frame ones, dropping some. This sample has 70,000 to 75,000 clones; roughly 85% occur once, and the top ten carry less than 2%. The specimen sequenced was peripheral blood. The source of these receptors is an older woman with acute or convalescent COVID-19.

V and J are TRBV5-4 and TRBJ2-1, with TRBD2 identical over 10 bases. Germline loops: CDR1 SGHNT, CDR2 YYREEE (reference sequence). The length of the CDR3 is 12 residues. Trimming cost V 0 bases and J 12 bases; bases outside gene matches: 0. This chain's CDR3 is CASSLGTSGQFF. The CDR3 region has the DNA TGTGCCAGCAGCTTGGGGACTAGCGGGCAGTTCTTC. Using reference TRBV5-4 and TRBJ2-1 for the parts outside the CDR3, the full variable domain is ETGVTQSPTHLIKTRGQQVTLRCSSQSGHNTVSWYQQALGQGPQFIFQYYREEENGRGNFPPRFSGLQFPNYSSELNVNALELDDSALYLCASSLGTSGQFFGPGTRLTVL.

CDR3 residues: CASSYTSGRADTQYF. In nucleotides, the CDR3 is TGTGCCAGCAGTTATACTAGCGGGAGGGCAGATACGCAGTATTTT. V usage is TRBV27 and J usage is TRBJ2-3, with TRBD2 identical over 13 bases. Trimming at V came to 4 bases and at J to 4 bases, leaving 2 bases not matched to a gene. The germline CDR1 and CDR2 sequences are MNHEY and SMNVEV (reference sequence). The CDR3 loop spans 15 amino acids.

Details on this clone: This same CDR3 is encoded by further DNA sequences in the sample. The rearrangement uses TRBV29-1 and TRBJ1-1; 9 bases map to TRBD1. This CDR3 is built from 13 residues. J was trimmed by 5 bases and V by 4 bases; bases with no gene match: 5. Germline-derived CDR1 and CDR2 are SQVTM and ANQGSEA. CDR3 sequence: CSVVRDRVTEAFF. As DNA, the CDR3 is TGCAGCGTTGTTCGGGACAGGGTGACTGAAGCTTTCTTT.

This rearrangement joins TRBV6-2 or TRBV6-3 to TRBJ1-4, with 7 nucleotides matching TRBD1. With 6 bases clipped from V and 8 bases from J, the junction kept 9 bases outside the gene matches. Germline V gene lookup returns CDR1 MNHEY and CDR2 SVGEGT. The CDR3 is made up of 14 amino acids. In DNA, the CDR3 is TGTGCCAGCAGCACCAAGGGGGCTAGAGAAAAACTGTTTTTT. This codes for CASSTKGAREKLFF.

The chain is built from TRBV18 and TRBJ1-2; 7 bases are a match to TRBD1. V was clipped by 3 bases and J by 0 bases; unmatched bases: 4. This CDR3 is 15 amino acids long. Germline loops: CDR1 KGHSH, CDR2 LQKENI. CDR3 protein: CASSPGDSPNYGYTF. In nucleotides, the CDR3 is TGTGCCAGCTCACCCGGGGACAGTCCTAACTATGGCTACACCTTC.

This chain uses TRBV6-5 with TRBJ2-7; TRBD2 agrees at 8 bases. V trimming: 7 bases; J trimming: 0 bases; junction bases outside the gene matches: 8. Germline loops: CDR1 MNHEY, CDR2 SVGAGI. The CDR3 consists of 15 residues. The CDR3 loop is CASTYSGTRSYEQYF. The DNA of the CDR3 is TGTGCCAGCACCTATAGCGGGACCCGCTCCTACGAGCAGTACTTC.

The V and J genes are TRBV5-6 and TRBJ1-2; the match to TRBD1 covers 8 bases. Germline loops: CDR1 SGHDT, CDR2 YYEEEE. With V trimmed by 1 base and J by 8 bases, 4 bases remained unmatched. CDR3 size: 13 residues. CDR3 bases: TGTGCCAGCAGCTTGTACAGGGGGGTCGGCTACACCTTC. Translation gives CASSLYRGVGYTF.

This clone turned up a few times. The V call is TRBV11-2, the J call TRBJ1-1, with 7 nucleotides matching TRBD1. The germline gives CDR1 SGHAT, CDR2 FQNNGV. J lost 3 bases, V lost 4 bases, and 5 bases had no gene match. The CDR3 runs to 14 residues. CDR3 DNA: TGTGCCAGCAGCTCCACAGGGGTTCACACTGAAGCTTTCTTT. It yields the protein CASSSTGVHTEAFF. Drawing the rest from reference TRBV11-2 and TRBJ1-1, the complete variable domain is EAGVAQSPRYKIIEKRQSVAFWCNPISGHATLYWYQQILGQGPKLLIQFQNNGVVDDSQLPKDRFSAERLKGVDSTLKIQPAKLEDSAVYLCASSSTGVHTEAFFGQGTRLTVV.

CDR3 nucleotides: TGTGCCAGTACCTCGGGTAGCGGGAGAGGAAATGAGCAGTTCTTC. This encodes CASTSGSGRGNEQFF. V gene TRBV19 combines with J gene TRBJ2-1, with 9 positions matching TRBD2. The V gene's germline CDR1 is LNHDA and CDR2 SQIVND (reference sequence). The CDR3 length is 15 residues. V trimming: 7 bases; J trimming: 7 bases; junction bases outside the gene matches: 11.

The chain recombines TRBV5-6 with TRBJ2-7, with D possibly matching TRBD1 (5 bases). V shed 5 bases and J shed 6 bases, with 15 bases lying between them. The CDR3 consists of 13 residues. Germline CDR1 SGHDT, CDR2 YYEEEE. The CDR3 DNA follows: TGTGCCAGCAGTCTACGACAGACGGGCGAGCAGTACTTC. Protein product: CASSLRQTGEQYF.

This chain connects TRBV30 to TRBJ2-3; perhaps TRBD1 as D (6 bases). This CDR3 is 14 amino acids long. CDR1 and CDR2 from the germline V gene are GTSNPN and SVGIG (reference sequence). V shed 2 bases and J shed 1 base, with 10 bases lying between them. The CDR3 protein is CAWSRGLGTDTQYF. CDR3 nucleotide sequence: TGTGCCTGGAGTAGGGGGTTGGGCACAGATACGCAGTATTTT.

The chain carries TRBV27 and TRBJ2-7; 8 bases are shared with TRBD1. Germline V gene data show CDR1 as MNHEY and CDR2 as SMNVEV (reference sequence). V was pared by 5 bases and J by 0 bases, with 6 bases of the junction left unmatched. The CDR3 runs to 15 residues. CDR3 protein: CASSPGTGASYEQYF. The CDR3 DNA reads TGTGCCAGCAGTCCCGGGACAGGCGCCTCCTACGAGCAGTACTTC.

J is TRBJ1-5 and V is TRBV6-1; the D gene is possibly TRBD1 (5 bases). Deletions cut 1 base from V and 6 bases from J, with 16 bases between. The CDR3 covers 16 residues. The germline V gene has CDR1 MNHNS and CDR2 SASEGT. The CDR3 protein is CASSEVGGFAGQPQHF. Written as DNA, the CDR3 is TGTGCCAGCAGTGAAGTGGGGGGGTTCGCGGGTCAGCCCCAGCATTTT.

The CDR3 nucleotides read TGTGCCAGCAGCATGACAGGGGGCCAGACTGAAGCTTTCTTT. This codes for CASSMTGGQTEAFF. The V call is TRBV11-2, the J call TRBJ1-1, with 10 bases that match TRBD1. CDR1 is SGHAT and CDR2 is FQNNGV in the germline V gene. V was pared by 5 bases and J by 5 bases, with 5 bases of the junction left unmatched. CDR3 length: 14 amino acids.

This chain links TRBV18 with TRBJ2-2; 9 nucleotides line up with TRBD2. This CDR3 has 18 amino acids. Germline CDR1 KGHSH, CDR2 LQKENI. J gave up 7 bases and V 5 bases, and 17 bases lay outside the gene matches. CDR3 sequence: CASSKPGLAQNRGGELFF. DNA of the CDR3: TGTGCCAGCTCAAAACCCGGACTAGCGCAAAATCGCGGCGGGGAGCTGTTTTTT.

The V gene is TRBV5-6, the J gene TRBJ1-6, with 10 bases aligning to TRBD1. The CDR3 runs to 16 residues. The germline CDR1 and CDR2 sequences are SGHDT and YYEEEE. J was trimmed by 4 bases and V by 5 bases; bases with no gene match: 6. The CDR3 here is CASSKTGGAYNSPLHF. The CDR3 bases are TGTGCCAGCAGTAAGACAGGGGGCGCGTATAATTCACCCCTCCACTTT.

The chain links TRBV19 to TRBJ2-2; D is possibly TRBD1 (6 bases). The CDR3 extends over 20 amino acids. Germline V lookup: CDR1 LNHDA, CDR2 SQIVND (reference sequence). Trimming left V 3 bases short and J 0 bases short, with 23 bases between. The CDR3 protein is CASSMGWSSQGAANTGELFF. CDR3 sequence (DNA): TGTGCCAGTAGTATGGGTTGGTCCTCACAGGGAGCCGCGAACACCGGGGAGCTGTTTTTT.

In the case of this clone: Other DNA sequences within the sample encode an identical CDR3. The chain has TRBV3-1 (or the pseudogene TRBV3-2) and TRBJ1-3; D unclear. Deletions cut 1 base from V and 4 bases from J, with 8 bases between. The CDR3 loop spans 14 amino acids. Germline V gene sequence: CDR1 LGHDT, CDR2 YNNKEL (reference sequence). The CDR3 loop reads CASSQGHSGNTIYF. The CDR3 DNA is TGTGCCAGCAGCCAAGGACATTCAGGAAACACCATATATTTT.

The chain combines TRBV28 with TRBJ2-7; 7 bases map to TRBD1. CDR1 is MDHEN, CDR2 SYDVKM, per germline. V trimming: 6 bases; J trimming: 3 bases; junction bases outside the gene matches: 11. This CDR3 region has 15 residues. The DNA for the CDR3 is TGTGCCAGCAGCAACATTTACAGGGGAATCTACGAGCAGTACTTC. Residues: CASSNIYRGIYEQYF.

This clone was counted a single time. The chain combines TRBV19 with TRBJ2-7; 8 bases map to TRBD2. Germline CDR1 reads LNHDA; CDR2 reads SQIVND (reference sequence). The CDR3 extends over 20 amino acids. The junction had 21 bases not matched to a gene; V was cut back by 1 base and J by 4 bases. The CDR3 region is CASSIARPSGSSGGKYEQYF. The CDR3, as DNA: TGTGCCAGTAGTATAGCCCGACCGAGCGGGTCCAGCGGGGGAAAATACGAGCAGTACTTC.

This clone was detected only a few times. The chain recombines TRBV6-5 with TRBJ1-6; tentative D call: TRBD1 (6 bases). Per the germline V gene, CDR1 is MNHEY and CDR2 is SVGAGI. The CDR3 runs to 13 residues. The V and J ends lost 11 bases and 10 bases respectively, with 18 bases between them. This chain's CDR3 is CAGKTGLESPLHF. CDR3 bases: TGTGCCGGCAAAACAGGGCTGGAGTCACCCCTCCACTTT.

The rearrangement joins TRBV2 to TRBJ1-1; D is undetermined. Trimming removed 6 bases from V and 1 base from J, with 12 bases in between. The CDR3 spans 14 residues. Germline V gene sequence: CDR1 SNHLY, CDR2 FYNNEI. CDR3: CASRIIGENTEAFF. CDR3 sequence (DNA): TGTGCCAGCAGGATTATCGGGGAGAACACTGAAGCTTTCTTT.

V usage is TRBV12-3 or TRBV12-4 and J usage is TRBJ1-5; TRBD1 matches 9 bases. V lost 6 bases and J lost 6; bases outside the gene matches: 3. This CDR3 comprises 13 residues. CDR3 DNA: TGTGCCAGCAGGGGACAGGGTCGTCAGCCCCAGCATTTT. Protein product: CASRGQGRQPQHF.